This T cell receptor beta chain was captured by sequencing in a study of T cell responses to AZD1222 COVID-19 vaccine. General study results and limits: Donors in the cohort were predominantly white British and more often female, and clonal diversity was possibly underestimated.

The CDR3 has 15 amino acids. Trimming removed 2 bases from V and 4 bases from J, with 16 bases in between. Germline CDR1 SGHKS, CDR2 YYEKEE (reference sequence). Profiling relied on immunoSEQ multiplex PCR, and the TCRdb table lists in-frame clones only, not all of them. The sample has about 120,000 clones; approximately 83% are singletons. As for this clone: The antigen is unknown.

The material was peripheral blood, obtained on day 0 of AZD1222 vaccination. The TCR comes from an adult in good health. This chain connects TRBV5-5 to TRBJ2-7; D possibly matches TRBD1 or TRBD2 (5 bases each). The DNA for the CDR3 is TGTGCCAGCAGCTTCCGGGCAGGGACCGAATACGAGCAGTACTTC. It encodes CASSFRAGTEYEQYF.